The 10 T cell receptor beta chains presented below share a single source sample, sequenced in a study of shared clonotypes between healthy human individuals. Measured with immunoSEQ multiplex PCR; TCRdb has only the in-frame clones, and not every one. Of 2,500,000 or so clones listed, around nine tenths were seen once; the top ten hold over 0.12%. Sequences were obtained from naive CD4+ T cells sorted from blood. Subset given: CD45RA+ positively selected. The receptors were gathered from a man younger than 35 in good health.

As to this clone: This same CDR3 is encoded by further DNA sequences in the sample. The chain is built from TRBV5-4 and TRBJ2-5, with TRBD2 identical over 11 bases. J lost 5 bases, V lost 0 bases, and 3 bases had no gene match. The CDR3 sequence is 15 residues long. Germline V gives CDR1 SGHNT, CDR2 YYREEE (reference sequence). The DNA for the CDR3 is TGTGCCAGCAGCTTGGTACTAGCGGGAGTTGAGACCCAGTACTTC. Its protein product is CASSLVLAGVETQYF.

This chain links TRBV6-6 with TRBJ2-1; TRBD2 matches at 9 bases. CDR1 is MNHNY, CDR2 SVGAGI, per germline (reference sequence). The CDR3 runs to 15 residues. The junction had 8 bases not matched to a gene; V was cut back by 8 bases and J by 3 bases. CDR3 amino acids: CASFPTSGIYNEQFF. CDR3 in DNA: TGTGCCAGCTTTCCGACTAGCGGAATCTACAATGAGCAGTTCTTC.

This clone has a single count. V usage is TRBV7-2 and J usage is TRBJ2-3, with 10 bases aligning to TRBD2. This CDR3 spans 18 amino acids. After removal of 4 bases from V and 0 bases from J, the junction contained 10 bases not matched to a gene. The germline CDR1 and CDR2 sequences are SGHTA and FQGNSA. Here the CDR3 reads CASSSLAGVSYSTDTQYF. In DNA, the CDR3 is TGTGCCAGCAGCTCCCTAGCGGGAGTCAGTTATAGCACAGATACGCAGTATTTT.

This clone is a singleton in its sample. This sequence joins TRBV7-8 and TRBJ2-5, with 7 bases that match TRBD2. The CDR3 sequence is 12 residues long. J gave up 2 bases and V 10 bases, and 4 bases lay outside the gene matches. Per germline, CDR1 SGHVS and CDR2 FQNEAQ. CDR3 sequence: CATGRIQETQYF. CDR3 sequence (DNA): TGTGCCACCGGGAGGATTCAAGAGACCCAGTACTTC.

This chain uses TRBV5-1 with TRBJ2-3; no reliable D call. The CDR3 sequence is 15 residues long. The V and J ends lost 4 bases and 3 bases respectively, with 15 bases between them. The germline V gene encodes CDR1 SGHRS and CDR2 YFSETQ. The CDR3 protein is CASSGKHLGTDTQYF. In DNA form, the CDR3 reads TGCGCCAGCAGCGGGAAGCACCTGGGGACAGATACGCAGTATTTT.

The rearrangement joins TRBV7-2 to TRBJ1-1; a possible D gene is TRBD1 (6 bases). The CDR3 contains 15 residues. Germline V gene data show CDR1 as SGHTA and CDR2 as FQGNSA. V dropped 3 bases and J dropped 4 bases, with 15 bases sitting between them. The CDR3, as DNA: TGTGCCAGCAGCTTTTTTGGGGGCGCGGTCACTGAAGCTTTCTTT. This translates into CASSFFGGAVTEAFF. Variable domain in full (rest from reference TRBV7-2 and TRBJ1-1): GAGVSQSPSNKVTEKGKDVELRCDPISGHTALYWYRQSLGQGLEFLIYFQGNSAPDKSGLPSDRFSAERTGGSVSTLTIQRTQQEDSAVYLCASSFFGGAVTEAFFGQGTRLTVV.

The CDR3 bases are TGCGCCAGCAGCATCTCGGGACAGCCCTACAATGAGCAGTTCTTC. It translates to CASSISGQPYNEQFF. The J gene is TRBJ2-1, the V gene TRBV5-1; 7 bases map to TRBD1. The V gene end was trimmed by 4 bases and the J gene end by 2 bases; junction bases not matched to a gene: 6. Germline V lookup: CDR1 SGHRS, CDR2 YFSETQ. This CDR3 region has 15 residues.

Concerning this clone itself: Additional DNA sequences in this sample encode the identical CDR3. CDR3 sequence reads: CASSTRQGTEAFF. CDR3 DNA sequence: TGTGCCAGTAGTACGAGACAGGGGACTGAAGCTTTCTTT. V and J are TRBV19 and TRBJ1-1, with TRBD1 identical over 8 bases. J gave up 5 bases and V 4 bases, and 3 bases lay outside the gene matches. The CDR3 has 13 amino acids. Germline CDR1 is LNHDA and CDR2 is SQIVND (reference sequence).

This clone has a single count. J is TRBJ2-7 and V is TRBV13; 13 bases fit TRBD2. V gave up 6 bases and J gave up 2 bases; unmatched junction bases: 4. This CDR3 comprises 15 residues. Per germline, CDR1 PRHDT and CDR2 FYEKMQ (reference sequence). CDR3 nucleotide sequence: TGTGCCAGCAGTTTCACTAGCGGGGGGGCCTACGAGCAGTACTTC. This encodes CASSFTSGGAYEQYF.

The chain recombines TRBV7-9 with TRBJ2-7, with TRBD1 matching over 8 bases. The J segment lost 3 bases and the V segment lost 5 bases, leaving 9 bases of the junction unmatched. Germline assignment: CDR1 SEHNR and CDR2 FQNEAQ (reference sequence). The CDR3 totals 15 residues. DNA of the CDR3: TGTGCCAGCAGCGAAGGACAGGGAGCTTTCTACGAGCAGTACTTC. This codes for CASSEGQGAFYEQYF.